These 17 T cell receptor beta chains originate from one sample sequenced in a study of a mutant IDH1 vaccine in newly diagnosed glioma. No antigen has been identified for these receptors. The time point: week 47, end of study. The study gave 300 ug of mutant IDH1 20-mer peptide per vaccine dose, with topical imiquimod. Measured with immunoSEQ multiplex PCR; TCRdb has only the in-frame clones, and not every one. The table records around 30,000 clones, about 83% of them present only once. Sequencing was performed on PBMCs, taken from a glioma patient whose treatment included an IDH1 peptide vaccine. All receptors derive from a woman aged 30 to 39 with glioma.

J is TRBJ1-5 and V is TRBV6-5; a weak D match, TRBD1 (5 bases). Germline CDR1 and CDR2: MNHEY and SVGAGI. Trimming took 0 bases from V and 4 from J, leaving 10 bases between them. This CDR3 is 15 amino acids long. This CDR3 reads CASSYSGARNQPQHF. DNA of the CDR3: TGTGCCAGCAGTTACTCAGGGGCGCGGAATCAGCCCCAGCATTTT.

This chain links TRBV2 with TRBJ1-1, with no clear D. There are 12 residues in the CDR3. Germline values: CDR1 SNHLY, CDR2 FYNNEI. V was clipped by 8 bases and J by 3 bases, with 10 bases between them. Here the CDR3 DNA reads TGTGCCAGCCGGATGGGGTACACTGAAGCTTTCTTT. Residues: CASRMGYTEAFF.

As DNA, the CDR3 is TGTGCCAGCAGTTATCAACCCGACAGGGGATCGCGTGGCTACACCTTC. It codes for CASSYQPDRGSRGYTF. The V call is TRBV6-5, the J call TRBJ1-2; TRBD1 matches 8 bases. J lost 7 bases, V lost 3 bases, and 13 bases had no gene match. Germline V CDR1 and CDR2: MNHEY, SVGAGI. CDR3 size: 16 residues.

The genes are TRBV6-5 and TRBJ2-7; TRBD1 matches at 7 bases. The V segment lost 1 base and the J segment 4 bases; nucleotides outside the gene matches: 4. Germline V gene data show CDR1 as MNHEY and CDR2 as SVGAGI. The CDR3 covers 14 residues. CDR3 nucleotide sequence: TGTGCCAGCAGTTACTGGGACAGCAATTACGAGCAGTACTTC. It encodes CASSYWDSNYEQYF.

The V call is TRBV14, the J call TRBJ2-2, with a possible D match to TRBD1 (6 bases). Germline V gives CDR1 SGHDN, CDR2 FVKESK. V lost 4 bases to trimming and J lost 5 bases, with 11 bases between them. This CDR3 contains 14 residues. CDR3 residues: CASSRAGETGELFF. CDR3 sequence (DNA): TGTGCCAGCAGCCGGGCAGGGGAAACCGGGGAGCTGTTTTTT.

The V call is TRBV5-6, the J call TRBJ2-2; 7 bases are shared with TRBD2. The V and J ends lost 4 bases and 6 bases, in that order; junction bases with no gene match: 3. This CDR3 has 13 amino acids. Germline CDR1 and CDR2: SGHDT and YYEEEE. CDR3 amino acids: CASSRGLAGELFF. As DNA, the CDR3 is TGTGCCAGCAGCCGTGGACTAGCCGGGGAGCTGTTTTTT.

The gene calls are TRBV5-4 and TRBJ2-5; the D gene is possibly TRBD2 (5 bases). Germline lookup yields CDR1 SGHNT and CDR2 YYREEE (reference sequence). Trimming cost V 0 bases and J 6 bases, with 15 bases left between them. The length of the CDR3 is 15 residues. The CDR3 DNA reads as TGTGCCAGCAGCTTGGCCGGGGTATCCGCCCAGACCCAGTACTTC. Its protein product is CASSLAGVSAQTQYF.

This chain uses TRBV4-1 with TRBJ1-3; TRBD1 matches at 7 bases. Per the germline V gene, CDR1 is MGHRA and CDR2 is YSYEKL. The V and J ends lost 4 bases and 0 bases, in that order; junction bases with no gene match: 6. The CDR3 is 16 residues long. The CDR3 loop is CASSLTTGNSGNTIYF. The CDR3 coding sequence is TGCGCCAGCAGCCTTACGACAGGGAACTCTGGAAACACCATATATTTT.

The chain employs TRBV4-1 and TRBJ1-1; 8 nucleotides agree with TRBD1. J was trimmed by 5 bases and V by 5 bases; bases with no gene match: 10. This CDR3 is 15 amino acids long. Germline CDR1 reads MGHRA; CDR2 reads YSYEKL. CDR3 sequence: CASSYHRGIETEAFF. CDR3 in DNA: TGCGCCAGCAGCTACCACAGGGGGATCGAGACTGAAGCTTTCTTT.

The chain joins TRBV5-1 to TRBJ1-1; D is unclear. The CDR3 contains 13 residues. CDR1 and CDR2 (germline): SGHRS, YFSETQ. Trimming pared 3 bases from V and 1 base from J, leaving 7 bases between. CDR3 residues: CASSWTANTEAFF. The CDR3 coding sequence is TGCGCCAGCAGCTGGACCGCGAACACTGAAGCTTTCTTT.

This chain joins TRBV5-1 and TRBJ1-1; 7 bases agree with TRBD1. Per the germline V gene, CDR1 is SGHRS and CDR2 is YFSETQ. This CDR3 comprises 16 residues. The J segment lost 0 bases and the V segment lost 3 bases, leaving 8 bases of the junction unmatched. CDR3 protein: CASSSRSGQMNTEAFF. The CDR3 nucleotides are TGCGCCAGCAGCTCACGTTCGGGACAGATGAACACTGAAGCTTTCTTT.

This rearrangement joins TRBV4-3 to TRBJ2-1; D might be TRBD2 (5 bases). The ends were cut back, 4 bases at V and 3 bases at J, with 13 bases in the middle. Germline V gives CDR1 LGHNA, CDR2 YSLEER. This CDR3 region has 15 residues. The CDR3 nucleotides are TGCGCCAGCAGCCCCGGCGGACGGGACTACAATGAGCAGTTCTTC. It is translated as CASSPGGRDYNEQFF.

V gene TRBV4-3 combines with J gene TRBJ1-1, with TRBD1 matching 7 bases. Unmatched junction bases numbered 7, after V lost 2 bases and J lost 7 bases. CDR1 LGHNA and CDR2 YSLEER come from the germline V gene. The CDR3 extends over 14 amino acids. CDR3 DNA sequence: TGCGCCAGCAGCCAATCCTCTGGGACAGATGAAGCTTTCTTT. Translating it yields CASSQSSGTDEAFF.

The chain has TRBV28 and TRBJ1-1, with D uncertain. V was pared by 5 bases and J by 8 bases, with 9 bases between. In germline, CDR1 is MDHEN, CDR2 SYDVKM. The CDR3 runs 11 residues. The CDR3 reads CASSPSREAFF. The CDR3 DNA sequence: TGTGCCAGCAGTCCCTCAAGAGAAGCTTTCTTT.

The gene calls are TRBV7-9 and TRBJ2-3; perhaps D is TRBD1 or TRBD2 (5 bases each). The CDR3 is 14 amino acids. CDR1 and CDR2 (germline): SEHNR, FQNEAQ (reference sequence). V was clipped by 1 base and J by 10 bases, with 15 bases between them. For the CDR3, the DNA is TGTGCCAGCAGCTTAGAGTGGGACGGTTCCGCGCAGTATTTT. This sequence encodes CASSLEWDGSAQYF.

Of note for this clone: Relative to the germline gene, one junction end is altered; a read error may explain this. The rearrangement uses TRBV6-1 and TRBJ1-1; the D is unclear. Looked up from germline, CDR1 is MNHNS and CDR2 is SASEGT. There are 10 residues in the CDR3. Here the CDR3 reads CASRNIEAFF. Here the CDR3 DNA reads TGTGCCAGCAGGAACATTGAAGCTTTCTTT.

This rearrangement joins TRBV5-1 to TRBJ2-7, with TRBD1 matching over 8 bases. The CDR3 covers 14 residues. Trimming at V came to 2 bases and at J to 7 bases, leaving 8 bases not matched to a gene. CDR1 and CDR2 (germline): SGHRS, YFSETQ. The CDR3 loop reads CASSFAGGAGEQYF. In DNA, the CDR3 is TGCGCCAGCAGCTTCGCAGGGGGCGCGGGGGAGCAGTACTTC. Full variable domain (outside the CDR3, taken from reference TRBV5-1 and TRBJ2-7): KAGVTQTPRYLIKTRGQQVTLSCSPISGHRSVSWYQQTPGQGLQFLFEYFSETQRNKGNFPGRFSGRQFSNSRSEMNVSTLELGDSALYLCASSFAGGAGEQYFGPGTRLTVT.